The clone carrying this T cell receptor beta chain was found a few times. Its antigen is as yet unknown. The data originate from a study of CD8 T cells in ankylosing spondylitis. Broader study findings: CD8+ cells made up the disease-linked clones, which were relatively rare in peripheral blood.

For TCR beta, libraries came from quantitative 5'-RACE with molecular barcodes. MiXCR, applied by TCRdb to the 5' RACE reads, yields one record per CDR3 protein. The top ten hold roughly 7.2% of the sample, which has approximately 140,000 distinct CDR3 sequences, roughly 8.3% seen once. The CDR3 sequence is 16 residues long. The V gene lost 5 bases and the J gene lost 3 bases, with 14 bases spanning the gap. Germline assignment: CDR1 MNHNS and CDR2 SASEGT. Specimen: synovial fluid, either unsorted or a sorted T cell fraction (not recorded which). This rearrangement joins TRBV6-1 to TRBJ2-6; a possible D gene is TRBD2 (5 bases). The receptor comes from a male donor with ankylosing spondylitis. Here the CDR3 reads CASSPWGEGGANVLTF. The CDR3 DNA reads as TGTGCCAGCAGTCCCTGGGGAGAGGGTGGGGCCAACGTCCTGACTTTC.